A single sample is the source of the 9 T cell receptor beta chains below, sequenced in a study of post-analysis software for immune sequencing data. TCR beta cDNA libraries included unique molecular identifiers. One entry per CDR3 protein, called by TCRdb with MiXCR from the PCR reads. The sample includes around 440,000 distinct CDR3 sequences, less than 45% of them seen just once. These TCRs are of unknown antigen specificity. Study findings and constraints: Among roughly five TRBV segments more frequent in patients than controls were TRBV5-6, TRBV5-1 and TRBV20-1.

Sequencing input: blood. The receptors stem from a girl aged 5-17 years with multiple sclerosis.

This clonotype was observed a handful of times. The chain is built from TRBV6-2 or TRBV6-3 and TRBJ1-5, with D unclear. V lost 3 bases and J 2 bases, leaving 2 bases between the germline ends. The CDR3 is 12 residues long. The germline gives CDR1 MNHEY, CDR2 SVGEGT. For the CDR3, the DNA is TGTGCCAGCAGTTATGGCAATCAGCCCCAGCATTTT. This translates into CASSYGNQPQHF.

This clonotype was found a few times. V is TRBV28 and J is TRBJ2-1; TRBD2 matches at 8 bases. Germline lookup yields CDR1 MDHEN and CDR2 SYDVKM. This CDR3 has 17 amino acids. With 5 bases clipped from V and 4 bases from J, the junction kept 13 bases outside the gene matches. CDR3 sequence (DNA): TGTGCCAGCAGTCTCCCTTGGGTAGCGGGAAATTACAATGAGCAGTTCTTC. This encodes CASSLPWVAGNYNEQFF.

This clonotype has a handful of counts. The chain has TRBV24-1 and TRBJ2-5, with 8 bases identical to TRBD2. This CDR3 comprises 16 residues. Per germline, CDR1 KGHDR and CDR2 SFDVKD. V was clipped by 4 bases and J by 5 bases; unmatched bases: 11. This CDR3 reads CATSDPRLANPETQYF. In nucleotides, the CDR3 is TGTGCCACCAGTGACCCAAGACTAGCGAATCCGGAGACCCAGTACTTC.

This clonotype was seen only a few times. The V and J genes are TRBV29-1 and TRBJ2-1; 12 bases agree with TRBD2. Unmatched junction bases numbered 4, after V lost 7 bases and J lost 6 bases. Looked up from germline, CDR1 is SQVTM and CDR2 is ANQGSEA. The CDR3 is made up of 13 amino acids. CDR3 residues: CSALLAGGNEQFF. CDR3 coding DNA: TGCAGCGCACTACTAGCGGGGGGCAATGAGCAGTTCTTC.

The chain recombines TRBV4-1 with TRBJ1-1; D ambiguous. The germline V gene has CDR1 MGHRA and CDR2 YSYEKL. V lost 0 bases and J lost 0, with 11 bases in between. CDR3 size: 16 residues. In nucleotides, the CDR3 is TGCGCCAGCAGCCAAGAACCTCGGACCTTGAACACTGAAGCTTTCTTT. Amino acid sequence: CASSQEPRTLNTEAFF.

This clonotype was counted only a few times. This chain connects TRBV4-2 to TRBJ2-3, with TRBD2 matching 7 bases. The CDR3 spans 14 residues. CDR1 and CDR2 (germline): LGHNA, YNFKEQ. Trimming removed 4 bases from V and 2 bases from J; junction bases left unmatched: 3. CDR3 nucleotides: TGTGCCAGCAGCCCCAGCGGGGCCACAGATACGCAGTATTTT. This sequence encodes CASSPSGATDTQYF.

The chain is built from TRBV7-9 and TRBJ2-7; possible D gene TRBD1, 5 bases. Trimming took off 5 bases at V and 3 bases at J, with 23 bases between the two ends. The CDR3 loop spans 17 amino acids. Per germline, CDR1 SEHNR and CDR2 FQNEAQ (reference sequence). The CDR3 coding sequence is TGTGCCAGCAGCCCCCCGGCAGGGCCGGCGGATGTCTACGAGCAGTACTTC. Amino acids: CASSPPAGPADVYEQYF.

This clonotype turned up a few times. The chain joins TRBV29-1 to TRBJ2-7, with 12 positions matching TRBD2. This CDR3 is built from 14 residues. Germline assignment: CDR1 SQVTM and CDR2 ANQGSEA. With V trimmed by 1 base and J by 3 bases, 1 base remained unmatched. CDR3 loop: CSVEGLAGDYEQYF. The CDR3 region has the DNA TGCAGCGTTGAAGGACTAGCGGGGGACTACGAGCAGTACTTC.

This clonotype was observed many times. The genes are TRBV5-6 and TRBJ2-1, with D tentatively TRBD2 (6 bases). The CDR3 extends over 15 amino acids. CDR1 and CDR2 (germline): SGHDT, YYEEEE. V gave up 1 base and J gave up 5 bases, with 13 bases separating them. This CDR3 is CASSLWPSANNEQFF. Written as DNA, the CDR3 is TGTGCCAGCAGCTTGTGGCCTAGCGCAAACAATGAGCAGTTCTTC. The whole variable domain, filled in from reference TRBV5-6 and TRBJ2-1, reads DAGVTQSPTHLIKTRGQQVTLRCSPKSGHDTVSWYQQALGQGPQFIFQYYEEEERQRGNFPDRFSGHQFPNYSSELNVNALLLGDSALYLCASSLWPSANNEQFFGPGTRLTVL.